Presented here are 2 T cell receptor beta chains from one specimen sequenced in a study of CD8+CD57+ T cells in acquired aplastic anemia. In patients chosen for sequencing, flow cytometry had shown CD8+CD57+ cell expansion. Using genomic DNA as the template, TCR beta VDJ and CDR3 profiling was carried out. MiXCR was run by TCRdb on the reads, yielding one entry per CDR3 protein. The profile shows approximately 170,000 distinct CDR3 sequences, around 47% of them singletons. The sequencing sample was made of sorted CD4+, CD8+, or CD8+CD57+ T cells (not recorded which) from PBMCs. The receptors shown here come from a human donor with aplastic anemia.

The rearrangement links TRBV10-3 to TRBJ2-5; D is unresolved. The J call may not be correct, given that the DNA end is closer to TRBJ2-7. The CDR3 consists of 13 residues. CDR1 is ENHRY, CDR2 SYGVKD, per germline. The CDR3 loop reads CAISLNSAYEQYF. The CDR3 DNA reads TGTGCCATCAGTCTCAACTCCGCCTACGAGCAGTACTTC.

The rearrangement joins TRBV6-5 to TRBJ2-7, with 9 bases that match TRBD1. V shed 4 bases, J shed 6 bases, and the junction held 7 bases outside the gene matches. The CDR3 is 14 residues long. Germline V gene sequence: CDR1 MNHEY, CDR2 SVGAGI. The DNA of the CDR3 is TGTGCCAGCAGTTCCGGGACAGGGTTTAGCGAGCAGTACTTC. It codes for CASSSGTGFSEQYF.